One T cell receptor beta chain is described in this entry. Data came from immunoSEQ multiplex PCR; TCRdb stores just in-frame clones and leaves some out. This sample yields about 29,000 clones, of which around 93% are seen a single time; about 20% belongs to the top ten. Germline values: CDR1 SEHNR, CDR2 FQNEAQ (reference sequence). The CDR3 length is 15 residues. V shed 5 bases and J shed 5 bases, with 15 bases lying between them. The entry originates in a study of chemoradiotherapy in HPV16-positive cancers. This clonotype was obtained from a human donor with HPV-associated anogenital cancer. The sequenced sample was blood, obtained from a patient who underwent chemoradiotherapy. J is TRBJ1-4 and V is TRBV7-9; D is undetermined. This CDR3 reads CASSQRPTENEKLFF. CDR3 DNA: TGTGCCAGCAGCCAAAGACCGACGGAAAATGAAAAACTGTTTTTT.